A single sample gave rise to the 30 T cell receptor beta chains below, sequenced in a study of T cell responses to AZD1222 COVID-19 vaccine. The protocol was immunoSEQ multiplex PCR, while the TCRdb copy is restricted to in-frame clones and leaves out a portion. The sample has approximately 90,000 clones, about 92% seen once. Material: peripheral blood, obtained on day 0 of AZD1222 vaccination. These receptors came from an adult in good health.

The chain uses TRBV18 and TRBJ2-2; TRBD1 matches 10 bases. The germline CDR1 and CDR2 sequences are KGHSH and LQKENI. This CDR3 has 16 residues. Losses at the gene ends were 3 bases for V and 3 bases for J; bases not matched to a gene: 4. CDR3 sequence reads: CASSPRTGGDTGELFF. CDR3 in DNA: TGTGCCAGCTCACCCCGGACAGGGGGTGACACCGGGGAGCTGTTTTTT.

The rearrangement links TRBV18 to TRBJ1-2; 7 nucleotides agree with TRBD1. CDR3 length: 12 residues. Germline V gives CDR1 KGHSH, CDR2 LQKENI. V shed 4 bases, J shed 8 bases, and the junction held 4 bases outside the gene matches. Here the CDR3 reads CASSQQGGGYTF. In DNA form, the CDR3 reads TGTGCCAGCTCACAGCAGGGGGGCGGCTACACCTTC.

The chain links TRBV9 to TRBJ1-1; possibly TRBD1 for D (6 bases). CDR1 is SGDLS and CDR2 is YYNGEE in the germline V gene. The CDR3 consists of 13 residues. Trimming cost V 3 bases and J 3 bases, with 9 bases left between them. CDR3 bases: TGTGCCAGCAGCGCACCAGGGGACACTGAAGCTTTCTTT. Protein: CASSAPGDTEAFF.

This clone was seen only a few times. The chain employs TRBV7-9 and TRBJ1-3; 7 nucleotides align to TRBD1. The CDR3 consists of 17 residues. Trimming at V came to 4 bases and at J to 0 bases, leaving 9 bases not matched to a gene. CDR1 SEHNR and CDR2 FQNEAQ come from the germline V gene (reference sequence). This chain's CDR3 is CASSSMLGQSSGNTIYF. CDR3 bases: TGTGCCAGCAGCTCGATGCTGGGACAGAGCTCTGGAAACACCATATATTTT.

The rearrangement joins TRBV4-1 to TRBJ1-2; TRBD1 agrees at 8 bases. CDR1 MGHRA and CDR2 YSYEKL come from the germline V gene. J was trimmed by 5 bases and V by 2 bases; bases with no gene match: 7. This CDR3 has 15 amino acids. The CDR3 DNA reads as TGCGCCAGCAGCCAAAACAGGGGGGTATGGTATGGCTACACCTTC. This codes for CASSQNRGVWYGYTF.

Note on this clone: Other DNA sequences in this sample translate to the same CDR3. The rearrangement links TRBV5-1 to TRBJ1-2; D ambiguous. Germline loops: CDR1 SGHRS, CDR2 YFSETQ. The V end lost 2 bases, the J end lost 3 bases, and 8 bases lay between the germline ends. The CDR3 is 13 amino acids. CDR3 sequence: CASSLDSYYGYTF. CDR3 nucleotide sequence: TGCGCCAGCAGCTTAGATTCCTACTATGGCTACACCTTC.

The J gene is TRBJ1-2, the V gene TRBV6-5, with a weak D call TRBD1 (6 bases). This CDR3 is 11 amino acids long. V lost 6 bases and J lost 8, with 10 bases in between. Looked up from germline, CDR1 is MNHEY and CDR2 is SVGAGI. The CDR3 loop reads CASRTQGGYTF. The CDR3 DNA follows: TGTGCCAGCAGGACACAGGGCGGCTACACCTTC.

The chain has TRBV5-1 and TRBJ2-1; 12 bases align to TRBD2. The germline V gene has CDR1 SGHRS and CDR2 YFSETQ. The CDR3 consists of 16 residues. V was clipped by 4 bases and J by 3 bases; unmatched bases: 5. In DNA form, the CDR3 reads TGCGCCAGCAGCCCGGGGGGACTAGCGGGCTACAATGAGCAGTTCTTC. This codes for CASSPGGLAGYNEQFF.

This chain joins TRBV7-8 and TRBJ1-1; no clear D gene. This CDR3 region has 13 residues. Per the germline V gene, CDR1 is SGHVS and CDR2 is FQNEAQ. V dropped 3 bases and J dropped 7 bases, with 12 bases sitting between them. CDR3 coding DNA: TGTGCCAGCAGCTTGGCTTCCAAGGGTGAAGCTTTCTTT. Translated, it gives CASSLASKGEAFF.

The rearrangement uses TRBV5-1 and TRBJ2-1, with D hard to call. Germline assignment: CDR1 SGHRS and CDR2 YFSETQ. The CDR3 length is 15 residues. Deletions cut 0 bases from V and 2 bases from J, with 9 bases between. This chain's CDR3 is CASSLDHKAYNEQFF. The CDR3 DNA reads TGCGCCAGCAGCTTGGACCACAAAGCCTACAATGAGCAGTTCTTC.

The chain links TRBV6-5 to TRBJ1-3, with 7 bases aligning to TRBD1. The CDR3 runs to 16 residues. V gave up 0 bases and J gave up 4 bases; unmatched junction bases: 6. Germline assignment: CDR1 MNHEY and CDR2 SVGAGI. The CDR3 protein is CASSYSDRASGNTIYF. DNA of the CDR3: TGTGCCAGCAGTTACTCAGACAGGGCATCAGGAAACACCATATATTTT.

This clone was observed a single time. V and J are TRBV19 and TRBJ2-1, with TRBD2 matching 15 bases. Germline V gene sequence: CDR1 LNHDA, CDR2 SQIVND (reference sequence). This CDR3 contains 18 residues. V dropped 4 bases and J dropped 6; count of bases not matched to a gene: 10. In nucleotides, the CDR3 is TGTGCCAGTAGTACACCCGGGACTAGCGGGAGGTCCGCCAATGAGCAGTTCTTC. Translated, it gives CASSTPGTSGRSANEQFF.

The V gene is TRBV6-5, the J gene TRBJ1-4, with D perhaps matching TRBD1 (6 bases). Trimming left V 2 bases short and J 8 bases short, with 9 bases between. Germline V CDR1 and CDR2: MNHEY, SVGAGI. CDR3 length: 13 amino acids. DNA of the CDR3: TGTGCCAGCAGTTACGACAGGACGGAAAAACTGTTTTTT. Translating it yields CASSYDRTEKLFF.

The J gene is TRBJ2-1, the V gene TRBV10-1; perhaps TRBD2 as D (5 bases). The germline V gene encodes CDR1 WNHNN and CDR2 SYGVQD (reference sequence). The CDR3 consists of 14 residues. V lost 1 base, J lost 14 bases, and 18 bases lay in between. The CDR3 DNA sequence: TGCGCCAGCAGTGAGTTGAGGACGGGGTCTAAAGAGTTCTTC. It translates to CASSELRTGSKEFF.

This CDR3 is CASSLGAPRTYEQYF. The CDR3 coding sequence is TGTGCCAGCAGTTTAGGGGCTCCAAGGACCTACGAGCAGTACTTC. This sequence joins TRBV27 and TRBJ2-7, with D perhaps TRBD1 (5 bases). The ends were cut back, 2 bases at V and 2 bases at J, with 13 bases in the middle. This CDR3 spans 15 amino acids. Germline CDR1 and CDR2: MNHEY and SMNVEV (reference sequence).

The CDR3 spells CASTARSGSQETQYF. The CDR3 DNA reads TGTGCCAGTACCGCCAGAAGCGGGAGTCAAGAGACCCAGTACTTC. V gene TRBV19 combines with J gene TRBJ2-5; 8 positions match TRBD2. This CDR3 is built from 15 residues. V lost 7 bases, J lost 2 bases, and 9 bases stayed unmatched. CDR1 LNHDA and CDR2 SQIVND come from the germline V gene (reference sequence).

The gene calls are TRBV28 and TRBJ2-7; 8 bases agree with TRBD2. Germline-derived CDR1 and CDR2 are MDHEN and SYDVKM. With 5 bases clipped from V and 3 bases from J, the junction kept 15 bases outside the gene matches. The CDR3 sequence is 17 residues long. CDR3 sequence: CASSEQRRAGDFYEQYF. CDR3 DNA sequence: TGTGCCAGCAGTGAACAAAGACGAGCGGGAGATTTCTACGAGCAGTACTTC.

The table lists this clone with a few counts. V gene TRBV27 combines with J gene TRBJ1-5; 8 nucleotides line up with TRBD1. The germline gives CDR1 MNHEY, CDR2 SMNVEV (reference sequence). The CDR3 length is 16 residues. V lost 6 bases, J lost 4 bases, and 11 bases stayed unmatched. The chain's CDR3 is CASRPDGQGLNQPQHF. For the CDR3, the DNA is TGTGCCAGCAGACCGGATGGACAGGGCCTTAATCAGCCCCAGCATTTT.

CDR3 residues: CASSPMADLYNEQFF. DNA for the CDR3: TGTGCCAGCAGCCCAATGGCGGATTTGTACAATGAGCAGTTCTTC. The chain uses TRBV9 and TRBJ2-1; D gene ambiguous. V lost 4 bases, J lost 4 bases, and 15 bases lay in between. Germline values: CDR1 SGDLS, CDR2 YYNGEE. The CDR3 spans 15 residues.

In the case of this clone: This CDR3 is also generated by other DNA sequences in the sample. This chain links TRBV27 with TRBJ1-2; D unresolved. This CDR3 region has 13 residues. The V and J ends lost 3 bases and 4 bases respectively, with 9 bases between them. CDR1 is MNHEY and CDR2 is SMNVEV in the germline V gene (reference sequence). Here the CDR3 reads CASSFRGGYGYTF. DNA for the CDR3: TGTGCCAGCAGTTTTCGGGGTGGCTATGGCTACACCTTC.

The chain combines TRBV27 with TRBJ1-2, with 10 bases lining up with TRBD1. Per germline, CDR1 MNHEY and CDR2 SMNVEV (reference sequence). J lost 6 bases, V lost 5 bases, and 6 bases had no gene match. The CDR3 has 14 residues. DNA for the CDR3: TGTGCCAGCAGTCTCGACAGGGGGCGTGATGGCTACACCTTC. Protein: CASSLDRGRDGYTF.

The genes are TRBV7-2 and TRBJ1-2; D is ambiguous. The CDR3 totals 14 residues. Germline lookup yields CDR1 SGHTA and CDR2 FQGNSA. Deletions cut 6 bases from V and 6 bases from J, with 17 bases between. DNA of the CDR3: TGTGCCAGCAGTTCCGGACGCCACGGGGATGGCTACACCTTC. This encodes CASSSGRHGDGYTF.

V usage is TRBV7-6 and J usage is TRBJ2-3, with D unclear. V was pared by 0 bases and J by 5 bases, with 6 bases between. Germline CDR1 is SGHVS and CDR2 is FNYEAQ. The CDR3 runs 13 residues. CDR3 nucleotides: TGTGCCAGCAGCTTAGCGTTGGGAGATACGCAGTATTTT. It yields the protein CASSLALGDTQYF.

This chain uses TRBV6-5 with TRBJ2-7, with 10 bases aligning to TRBD2. From germline, CDR1 is MNHEY and CDR2 SVGAGI. The J segment lost 3 bases and the V segment lost 5 bases, leaving 7 bases of the junction unmatched. The CDR3 contains 15 residues. In DNA, the CDR3 is TGTGCCAGCAGTCCCTGGACTAGCGGAGACTACGAGCAGTACTTC. Translated: CASSPWTSGDYEQYF.

The rearrangement joins TRBV4-1 to TRBJ2-3; 8 bases line up with TRBD2. The V segment lost 3 bases and the J segment 5 bases; nucleotides outside the gene matches: 10. The CDR3 runs 16 residues. Germline CDR1 is MGHRA and CDR2 is YSYEKL. The CDR3 loop reads CASSQTGLAPQDTQYF. The CDR3 nucleotides are TGCGCCAGCAGCCAGACAGGACTAGCCCCCCAAGATACGCAGTATTTT.

The CDR3 DNA reads as TGTGCCAGCAGTGAAAGTCTAGCCAAAAACATTCAGTACTTC. Its protein is CASSESLAKNIQYF. The chain is built from TRBV2 and TRBJ2-4; no clear D. Germline V lookup: CDR1 SNHLY, CDR2 FYNNEI. This CDR3 region has 14 residues. V was cut by 2 bases and J by 0 bases, with 5 bases left in between.

The chain has TRBV5-4 and TRBJ2-3; a weak D match, TRBD2 (5 bases). Deletions cut 7 bases from V and 2 bases from J, with 17 bases between. The germline gives CDR1 SGHNT, CDR2 YYREEE (reference sequence). This CDR3 spans 15 amino acids. DNA for the CDR3: TGTGCCAGCTCCCCCCGGAGCGGTTACACAGATACGCAGTATTTT. Its protein is CASSPRSGYTDTQYF.

This clone was counted only a few times. V gene TRBV7-2 combines with J gene TRBJ1-5; unclear D gene. Germline assignment: CDR1 SGHTA and CDR2 FQGNSA. This CDR3 has 15 residues. Trimming removed 3 bases at V and 2 bases at J, with 11 bases between. This chain's CDR3 is CASSLDPWGNQPQHF. CDR3 DNA sequence: TGTGCCAGCAGCTTGGATCCCTGGGGCAATCAGCCCCAGCATTTT.

This clone was counted a single time. This chain joins TRBV2 and TRBJ1-1, with D unresolved. CDR3 length: 11 amino acids. Germline CDR1 and CDR2: SNHLY and FYNNEI. Trimming cost V 4 bases and J 11 bases, with 11 bases left between them. CDR3 amino acids: CASSVPREAFF. CDR3 DNA: TGTGCCAGCAGTGTTCCGCGTGAGGCTTTCTTT.

J is TRBJ2-7 and V is TRBV10-3; D is uncertain. Looked up from germline, CDR1 is ENHRY and CDR2 is SYGVKD. The CDR3 runs to 13 residues. The germline V and J ends were trimmed by 3 bases and 7 bases, with 13 bases remaining between them. CDR3 sequence: CAISEPGGREQYF. The CDR3 coding sequence is TGTGCCATCAGTGAACCAGGTGGAAGGGAGCAGTACTTC.